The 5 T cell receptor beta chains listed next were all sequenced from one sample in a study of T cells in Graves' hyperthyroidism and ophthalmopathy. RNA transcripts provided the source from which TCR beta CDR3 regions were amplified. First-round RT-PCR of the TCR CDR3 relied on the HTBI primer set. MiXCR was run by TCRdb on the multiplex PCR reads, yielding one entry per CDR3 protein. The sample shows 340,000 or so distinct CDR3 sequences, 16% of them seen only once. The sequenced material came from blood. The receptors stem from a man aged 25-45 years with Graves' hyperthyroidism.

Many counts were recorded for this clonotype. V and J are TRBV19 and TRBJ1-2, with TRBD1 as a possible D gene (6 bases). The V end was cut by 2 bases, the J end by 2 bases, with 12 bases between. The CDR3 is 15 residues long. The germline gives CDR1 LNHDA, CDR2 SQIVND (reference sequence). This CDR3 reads CASSIRPGANYGYTF. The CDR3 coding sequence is TGTGCCAGTAGTATACGGCCAGGGGCGAACTATGGCTACACCTTC.

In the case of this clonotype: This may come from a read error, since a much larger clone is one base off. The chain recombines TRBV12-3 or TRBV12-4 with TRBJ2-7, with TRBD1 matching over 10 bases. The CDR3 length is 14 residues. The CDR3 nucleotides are TGTGCCAGCGGTTTTTGGACAGGGGGAGGTGGGCAGTACTTC. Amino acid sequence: CASGFWTGGGGQYF.

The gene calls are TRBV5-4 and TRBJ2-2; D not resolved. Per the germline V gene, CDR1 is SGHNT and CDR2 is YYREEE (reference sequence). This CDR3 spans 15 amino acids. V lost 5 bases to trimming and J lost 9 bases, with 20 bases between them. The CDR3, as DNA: TGTGCCAGCAGTTTCCAATCCAGTTGGCCCCGGGAGCTGTTTTTT. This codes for CASSFQSSWPRELFF.

Written as DNA, the CDR3 is TGTGCCAGCTCACCATCATCTACCGGAGGGAGCGGGGAGCTGTTTTTT. Protein sequence: CASSPSSTGGSGELFF. The V gene is TRBV18, the J gene TRBJ2-2; D is perhaps TRBD2 (6 bases). The V end lost 2 bases, the J end lost 7 bases, and 17 bases lay between the germline ends. CDR1 is KGHSH and CDR2 is LQKENI in the germline V gene. CDR3 length: 16 amino acids.

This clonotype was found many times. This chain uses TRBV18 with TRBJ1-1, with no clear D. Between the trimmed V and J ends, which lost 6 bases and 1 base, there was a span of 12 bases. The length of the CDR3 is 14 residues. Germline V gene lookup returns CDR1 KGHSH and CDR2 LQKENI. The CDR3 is CASSPSGENTEAFF. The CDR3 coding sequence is TGTGCCAGCTCCCCCAGTGGAGAGAACACTGAAGCTTTCTTT. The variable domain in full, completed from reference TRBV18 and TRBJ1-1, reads NAGVMQNPRHLVRRRGQEARLRCSPMKGHSHVYWYRQLPEEGLKFMVYLQKENIIDESGMPKERFSAEFPKEGPSILRIQQVVRGDSAAYFCASSPSGENTEAFFGQGTRLTVV.